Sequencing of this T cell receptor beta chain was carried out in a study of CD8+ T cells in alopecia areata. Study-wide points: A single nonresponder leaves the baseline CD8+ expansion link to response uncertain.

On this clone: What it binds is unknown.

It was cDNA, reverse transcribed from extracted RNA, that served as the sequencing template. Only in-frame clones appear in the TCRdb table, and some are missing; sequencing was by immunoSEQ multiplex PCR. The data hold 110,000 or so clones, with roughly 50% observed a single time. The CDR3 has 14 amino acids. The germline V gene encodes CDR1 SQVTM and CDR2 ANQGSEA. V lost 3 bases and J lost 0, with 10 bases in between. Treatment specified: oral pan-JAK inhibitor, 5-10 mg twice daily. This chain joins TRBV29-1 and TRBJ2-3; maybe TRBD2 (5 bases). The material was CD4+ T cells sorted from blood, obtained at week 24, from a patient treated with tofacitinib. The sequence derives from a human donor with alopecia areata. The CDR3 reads CSVDSGPSTDTQYF. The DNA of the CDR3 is TGCAGCGTTGACAGCGGACCTAGCACAGATACGCAGTATTTT.